The next 18 T cell receptor beta chains were all read from a single sample in a study of cytomegalovirus exposure and HLA in healthy donors. The PCR ran on 60 Vbeta and 13 Jbeta primers. Generated by immunoSEQ multiplex PCR, the TCRdb table keeps only in-frame clones and is missing some. Recorded for this sample: approximately 50,000 clones. Sequenced sample: PBMCs. These receptor sequences come from a female donor in good health and CMV-seronegative.

This sequence joins TRBV6-5 and TRBJ1-4; 11 bases are a match to TRBD1. After removal of 6 bases from V and 6 bases from J, the junction contained 3 bases not matched to a gene. The CDR3 covers 14 residues. Germline V lookup: CDR1 MNHEY, CDR2 SVGAGI. Here the CDR3 DNA reads TGTGCCAGCAGGAGGACAGGGGGCGATGAAAAACTGTTTTTT. Protein: CASRRTGGDEKLFF.

For this clone: A junction boundary mismatches the germline segment, possibly from a read error. Other nucleotide sequences from this sample produce the same CDR3. The chain recombines TRBV15 with TRBJ1-6; 11 positions agree with TRBD1. The CDR3 consists of 15 residues. From germline, CDR1 is LNHNV and CDR2 YYDKDF (reference sequence). The CDR3 here is CATSRWTGGGSPLHF. CDR3 DNA: TGTGCCACCAGCAGGTGGACAGGGGGCGGCTCACCCCTACACTTT.

The V gene is TRBV19, the J gene TRBJ2-1, with 10 bases matching TRBD2. The CDR3 consists of 15 residues. CDR1 LNHDA and CDR2 SQIVND come from the germline V gene (reference sequence). V lost 6 bases to trimming and J lost 4 bases; unmatched junction nucleotides: 6. The DNA for the CDR3 is TGTGCCAGTAGCGTAGCGGGAGGTGGGTACAATGAGCAGTTCTTC. It yields the protein CASSVAGGGYNEQFF.

The chain uses TRBV4-1 and TRBJ2-7, with TRBD2 as a possible D gene (5 bases). V gave up 0 bases and J gave up 4 bases, with 10 bases separating them. Germline CDR1 reads MGHRA; CDR2 reads YSYEKL. The CDR3 runs to 14 residues. This CDR3 is CASSQELGEYEQYF. Written as DNA, the CDR3 is TGCGCCAGCAGCCAAGAACTGGGAGAGTACGAGCAGTACTTC.

The CDR3 DNA is TGCGCCAGCAGCCCCCTAACCACTAGCGGGAGCGGCAATGAGCAGTTCTTC. Protein sequence: CASSPLTTSGSGNEQFF. The gene calls are TRBV4-1 and TRBJ2-1; TRBD2 agrees at 11 bases. The V and J ends lost 4 bases and 6 bases, in that order; junction bases with no gene match: 11. CDR1 is MGHRA, CDR2 YSYEKL, per germline. This CDR3 region has 17 residues.

V gene TRBV6-5 combines with J gene TRBJ1-1; D is uncertain. Germline values: CDR1 MNHEY, CDR2 SVGAGI. With 6 bases removed from V and 3 bases from J, the gap between germline ends came to 14 bases. The CDR3 runs 14 residues. The CDR3 spells CASRPTSQDTEAFF. The CDR3 bases are TGTGCCAGCAGACCCACGAGCCAGGACACTGAAGCTTTCTTT.

This chain connects TRBV5-4 to TRBJ2-7; possibly TRBD2 for D (6 bases). This CDR3 has 15 amino acids. CDR1 and CDR2 from the germline V gene are SGHNT and YYREEE (reference sequence). The V end was cut by 1 base, the J end by 3 bases, with 14 bases between. DNA for the CDR3: TGTGCCAGCAGCTTGAATGGGGGGACCCACTACGAGCAGTACTTC. Its protein is CASSLNGGTHYEQYF. The full variable domain, rest sourced from reference TRBV5-4 and TRBJ2-7, is ETGVTQSPTHLIKTRGQQVTLRCSSQSGHNTVSWYQQALGQGPQFIFQYYREEENGRGNFPPRFSGLQFPNYSSELNVNALELDDSALYLCASSLNGGTHYEQYFGPGTRLTVT.

The J gene is TRBJ2-1, the V gene TRBV7-3; 9 positions match TRBD2. The germline gives CDR1 SGHTA, CDR2 FQGTGA. This CDR3 has 15 amino acids. Trimming took 3 bases from V and 8 from J; bases not matched to a gene: 8. The CDR3 spells CASSFSSGMGYEQFF. CDR3 coding DNA: TGTGCCAGCAGCTTTTCTAGCGGGATGGGGTATGAGCAGTTCTTC.

The chain has TRBV6-6 and TRBJ2-1, with a possible D match to TRBD2 (5 bases). Trimming took off 2 bases at V and 10 bases at J, with 9 bases between the two ends. The CDR3 runs 12 residues. Per the germline V gene, CDR1 is MNHNY and CDR2 is SVGAGI (reference sequence). The CDR3 DNA follows: TGTGCCAGCAGTTACCCTTCGGGGGAGCAGTTCTTC. Amino acid sequence: CASSYPSGEQFF.

The chain carries TRBV5-4 and TRBJ2-5, with a weak D call TRBD2 (6 bases). Trimming removed 0 bases from V and 1 base from J, with 13 bases in between. CDR1 is SGHNT and CDR2 is YYREEE in the germline V gene (reference sequence). This CDR3 spans 16 amino acids. The CDR3: CASSLVTGTPQETQYF. The CDR3 DNA reads as TGTGCCAGCAGCTTGGTTACCGGGACTCCCCAAGAGACCCAGTACTTC.

The V and J genes are TRBV2 and TRBJ1-3; possibly TRBD1 for D (5 bases). The CDR3 extends over 16 amino acids. Germline V gives CDR1 SNHLY, CDR2 FYNNEI. The DNA for the CDR3 is TGTGCTAGCCAGCAAGGGCAGGGATGGCCTGGAAACACCATATATTTT. It translates to CASQQGQGWPGNTIYF.

The V gene is TRBV5-1, the J gene TRBJ2-1, with 15 bases aligning to TRBD2. The CDR3 length is 19 residues. Per the germline V gene, CDR1 is SGHRS and CDR2 is YFSETQ. V trimming: 4 bases; J trimming: 0 bases; junction bases outside the gene matches: 8. This CDR3 is CASSRGTSGRPSSYNEQFF. CDR3 DNA: TGCGCCAGCAGCCGAGGGACTAGCGGGAGGCCCAGCTCCTACAATGAGCAGTTCTTC.

The V and J genes are TRBV6-6 and TRBJ1-1; no clear D gene. V dropped 5 bases and J dropped 1 base, with 5 bases sitting between them. CDR1 is MNHNY and CDR2 is SVGAGI in the germline V gene (reference sequence). The length of the CDR3 is 12 residues. Here the CDR3 reads CASSAENTEAFF. The CDR3 DNA follows: TGTGCCAGCAGTGCAGAGAACACTGAAGCTTTCTTT.

The V call is TRBV29-1, the J call TRBJ1-3, with 7 nucleotides matching TRBD1. Losses at the gene ends were 4 bases for V and 2 bases for J; bases not matched to a gene: 5. This CDR3 contains 14 residues. Germline CDR1 is SQVTM and CDR2 is ANQGSEA. In DNA, the CDR3 is TGCAGCGTTGTAGGGACAGCTACTGGAAACACCATATATTTT. Amino acid sequence: CSVVGTATGNTIYF.

CDR3 sequence (DNA): TGTGCCAGCAGGTCTAGCGGGGGGGCGATCGAGACCCAGTACTTC. Residues: CASRSSGGAIETQYF. The rearrangement uses TRBV28 and TRBJ2-5; 12 bases fit TRBD2. The CDR3 has 15 amino acids. V was clipped by 6 bases and J by 5 bases; unmatched bases: 7. CDR1 and CDR2 from the germline V gene are MDHEN and SYDVKM.

The chain joins TRBV18 to TRBJ2-5; 14 bases map to TRBD2. The germline CDR1 and CDR2 sequences are KGHSH and LQKENI. Germline trimming cut 5 bases from V and 5 bases from J; bases unmatched to any gene: 7. The CDR3 has 16 residues. CDR3 region: CASSSGLAGGRETQYF. CDR3 bases: TGTGCCAGCTCATCCGGACTAGCGGGGGGTCGGGAGACCCAGTACTTC.

The chain combines TRBV7-9 with TRBJ2-3, with 7 bases fitting TRBD2. Unmatched junction bases numbered 6, after V lost 5 bases and J lost 4 bases. This CDR3 contains 14 residues. From germline, CDR1 is SEHNR and CDR2 FQNEAQ (reference sequence). For the CDR3, the DNA is TGTGCCAGCAGCCTAGGCACTAGCGCAGATACGCAGTATTTT. This gives the protein CASSLGTSADTQYF.

This chain uses TRBV5-1 with TRBJ2-7; possible D gene TRBD2, 6 bases. The CDR3 loop spans 12 amino acids. In germline, CDR1 is SGHRS, CDR2 YFSETQ. Trimming took off 0 bases at V and 6 bases at J, with 7 bases between the two ends. The CDR3 spells CASSLEEGEQYF. The DNA of the CDR3 is TGCGCCAGCAGCTTGGAGGAGGGCGAGCAGTACTTC.